Following are 6 T cell receptor beta chains from one sample sequenced in a study of shared clonotypes between healthy human individuals. Sequenced by immunoSEQ multiplex PCR; TCRdb stores in-frame clones only, minus some. The sample lists fewer than 1 million clones, just over 95% seen once, with less than 0.3% in the top ten. The naive CD8 subset, CD45RO-negative cells positively selected for CCR7, excluded terminally differentiated effector memory CD45RA+ cells. Material: naive CD8+ T cells sorted from blood. These receptors came from a man aged 25-45 years in good health.

The genes are TRBV5-1 and TRBJ1-1, with D maybe TRBD1 (5 bases). V was pared by 0 bases and J by 5 bases, with 17 bases between. The CDR3 sequence is 16 residues long. Looked up from germline, CDR1 is SGHRS and CDR2 is YFSETQ. The CDR3 region has the DNA TGCGCCAGCAGCTTGGTTTTAGCCAGGGCGGCGACTGAAGCTTTCTTT. It is translated as CASSLVLARAATEAFF.

V gene TRBV27 combines with J gene TRBJ1-2; TRBD1 matches at 9 bases. Losses at the gene ends were 5 bases for V and 3 bases for J; bases not matched to a gene: 4. Per germline, CDR1 MNHEY and CDR2 SMNVEV (reference sequence). The CDR3 has 14 amino acids. The CDR3 coding sequence is TGTGCCAGCAGTCCTACAGGGGGCTACTATGGCTACACCTTC. Encoded protein: CASSPTGGYYGYTF.

This clone was detected only a few times. The V and J genes are TRBV11-2 and TRBJ2-3, with D unclear. Germline V gene data show CDR1 as SGHAT and CDR2 as FQNNGV. V lost 5 bases, J lost 4 bases, and 7 bases lay in between. The CDR3 runs to 12 residues. This chain's CDR3 is CASSPRADTQYF. As DNA, the CDR3 is TGTGCCAGCAGCCCCCGGGCAGATACGCAGTATTTT.

The V call is TRBV10-3, the J call TRBJ2-2; perhaps TRBD1 as D (6 bases). V gave up 10 bases and J gave up 2 bases, with 11 bases separating them. This CDR3 contains 13 residues. Per the germline V gene, CDR1 is ENHRY and CDR2 is SYGVKD. DNA for the CDR3: TGTGCCAGCGGACAGTCTAACACCGGGGAGCTGTTTTTT. As protein: CASGQSNTGELFF.

This chain joins TRBV7-9 and TRBJ2-7; tentatively, D is TRBD1 (5 bases). The V gene lost 5 bases and the J gene lost 5 bases, with 13 bases spanning the gap. Germline loops: CDR1 SEHNR, CDR2 FQNEAQ (reference sequence). This CDR3 has 13 residues. CDR3 coding DNA: TGTGCCAGCAGCATCGGACATCTAAACGAGCAGTACTTC. The encoded protein is CASSIGHLNEQYF. The variable domain in full, completed from reference TRBV7-9 and TRBJ2-7, reads DTGVSQNPRHKITKRGQNVTFRCDPISEHNRLYWYRQTLGQGPEFLTYFQNEAQLEKSRLLSDRFSAERPKGSFSTLEIQRTEQGDSAMYLCASSIGHLNEQYFGPGTRLTVT.

J is TRBJ2-1 and V is TRBV19; D uncertain. The CDR3 has 13 residues. The germline CDR1 and CDR2 sequences are LNHDA and SQIVND (reference sequence). Trimming cost V 7 bases and J 3 bases, with 10 bases left between them. The CDR3 bases are TGTGCCAGTAATGGCAGAAACTACAATGAGCAGTTCTTC. Translation gives CASNGRNYNEQFF. Looking up the rest from reference TRBV19 and TRBJ2-1 gives the full variable domain: DGGITQSPKYLFRKEGQNVTLSCEQNLNHDAMYWYRQDPGQGLRLIYYSQIVNDFQKGDIAEGYSVSREKKESFPLTVTSAQKNPTAFYLCASNGRNYNEQFFGPGTRLTVL.